The T cell receptor (beta chain) under discussion was sequenced for a study of cytomegalovirus exposure and HLA in healthy donors (dated by TCRdb to between 2016 and 2019). Regarding the complete study: According to a later analysis, the 120 or so validation repertoires were produced on the same platform as the 666 repertoires of the first cohort. High-throughput TCR immunosequencing, statistical association of individual TCRs with disease status, and machine learning were combined to predict cytomegalovirus infection status. A separate validation cohort of over 95 different subjects was used in addition to the 666-subject first cohort. The aim of the study was to test whether cataloging public T cell receptors could identify signatures of past pathogen exposure. Study-wide findings and limitations: In vitro tests confirmed that three of the cytomegalovirus-associated TCR beta chains recognize cytomegalovirus antigens. A later analysis found that TCRs clustered in the first cohort also tended to co-occur in the 130 or so validation repertoires, with just under 95% of cluster scores above 0. The classifier was reported to diagnose cytomegalovirus status with high specificity and sensitivity in both the original and validation cohorts. In the study, some 160 TCR beta chains were listed as associated with cytomegalovirus. It was suggested by the authors that the approach could potentially be generalized to other disease states and immunological phenotypes. Most TCR sequences were observed very rarely across donors, whereas some public TCRs were present in many individuals. All 120 or so repertoires were used to score co-occurrence in the validation cohort in a later analysis, because that analysis had no HLA typing for the cohort.

Library preparation employed the immunoSEQ multiplex PCR assay. From the authors' description of their analysis: A statistical classification framework was developed to diagnose cytomegalovirus status using the catalog of TCR beta chain sequences. In TCRdb, the immuneACCESS table is reduced to in-frame sequences with V and J assigned. These tables do not hold every clone; where another copy was compared, an unresolved V gene accounts for under half, and the others remain unexplained. D and trimming come from the DNA, and the V and J calls and clone size come from that table. This sample holds 100,000 to 150,000 clones; roughly 89% were observed only once. 1% to 1.5% of the sample goes to the ten largest clones. Comments on this clone: There is no known antigen for this receptor. Nothing much larger sits one base from this clone, and base qualities are not available.

From V the trimming removes 4 bases and from J it removes 14 bases, while the gene matches leave 6 bases of the junction unaccounted for. The CDR3 runs 11 residues from the cysteine to the phenylalanine. CDR3 DNA is the only sequence kept; it has 33 bases, read in frame from the first base. The germline V gene yields SGHTA for CDR1 and FQGTGA for CDR2. Separate from the approximately 670-subject first cohort, the validation cohort of some 130 subjects was the group to which the donors belonged. The sequence is built from TRBV7-3 and TRBJ2-5; TRBD1 fits 8 bases in the junction. Sequenced material: PBMCs. This clonotype was sampled from a woman aged 18-29 years in good health and CMV-seronegative. The DNA sequence follows: TGTGCCAGCAGCTCCGGGGACAGGACCTACTTC. This codes for CASSSGDRTYF.